This T cell receptor (beta chain) derives from a study of blood T cell repertoires in COVID-19. On the study more broadly: The study drew acute and convalescent COVID-19 samples from the United States, Italy and Spain.

The table came from immunoSEQ multiplex PCR; TCRdb's copy has only in-frame clones and leaves some out. The sample carries a few hundred thousand clones, less than 90% recorded once. The receptor comes from a woman in her thirties who had recovered from COVID-19. The sample was PBMCs or T cells enriched from blood (not recorded which).

Here the CDR3 reads CASSWGQGAFDGYTF. CDR3 in DNA: TGCGCCAGCAGCTGGGGACAGGGGGCGTTTGATGGCTACACCTTC. The V and J genes are TRBV5-1 and TRBJ1-2; TRBD1 agrees at 12 bases. V lost 3 bases and J lost 6; bases outside the gene matches: 6. Germline V CDR1 and CDR2: SGHRS, YFSETQ. The CDR3 is 15 residues long.